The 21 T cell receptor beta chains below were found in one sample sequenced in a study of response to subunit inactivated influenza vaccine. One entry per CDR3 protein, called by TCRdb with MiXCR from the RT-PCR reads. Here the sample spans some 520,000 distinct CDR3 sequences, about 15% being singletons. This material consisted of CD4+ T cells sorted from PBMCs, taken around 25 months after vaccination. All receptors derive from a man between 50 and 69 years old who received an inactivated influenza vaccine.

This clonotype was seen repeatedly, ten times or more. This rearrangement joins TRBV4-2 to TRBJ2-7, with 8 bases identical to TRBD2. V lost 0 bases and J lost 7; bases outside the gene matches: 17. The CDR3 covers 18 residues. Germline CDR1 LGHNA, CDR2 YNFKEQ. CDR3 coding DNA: TGTGCCAGCAGCCAAGAGGCCAGTTCATCCGGGAGGGCAGGAGAGCAGTACTTC. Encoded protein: CASSQEASSSGRAGEQYF.

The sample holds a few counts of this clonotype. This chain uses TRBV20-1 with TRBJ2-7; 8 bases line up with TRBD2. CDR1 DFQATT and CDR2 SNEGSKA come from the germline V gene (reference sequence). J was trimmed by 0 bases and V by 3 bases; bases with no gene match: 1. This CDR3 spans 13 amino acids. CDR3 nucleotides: TGCAGTGCTAGGGCGGGAGGCTCCTACGAGCAGTACTTC. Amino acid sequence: CSARAGGSYEQYF.

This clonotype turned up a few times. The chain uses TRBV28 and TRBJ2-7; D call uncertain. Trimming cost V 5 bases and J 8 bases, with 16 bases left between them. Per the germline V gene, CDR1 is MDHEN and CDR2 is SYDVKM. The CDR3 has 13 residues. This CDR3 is CASSPPRPKKQYF. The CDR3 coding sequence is TGTGCCAGCAGTCCCCCGAGGCCTAAAAAGCAGTACTTC. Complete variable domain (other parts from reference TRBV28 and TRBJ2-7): DVKVTQSSRYLVKRTGEKVFLECVQDMDHENMFWYRQDPGLGLRLIYFSYDVKMKEKGDIPEGYSVSREKKERFSLILESASTNQTSMYLCASSPPRPKKQYFGPGTRLTVT.

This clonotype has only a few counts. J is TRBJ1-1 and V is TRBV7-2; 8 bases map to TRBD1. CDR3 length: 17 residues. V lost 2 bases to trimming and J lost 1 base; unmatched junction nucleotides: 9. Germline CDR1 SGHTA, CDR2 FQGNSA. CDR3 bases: TGTGCCAGCAGCTTATGGGTAGACAGGGGCCCGAACACTGAAGCTTTCTTT. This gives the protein CASSLWVDRGPNTEAFF.

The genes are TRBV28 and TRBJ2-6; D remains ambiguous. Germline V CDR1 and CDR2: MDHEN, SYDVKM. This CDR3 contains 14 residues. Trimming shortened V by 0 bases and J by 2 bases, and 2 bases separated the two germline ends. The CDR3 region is CASSLWAGANVLTF. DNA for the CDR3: TGTGCCAGCAGTTTATGGGCTGGGGCCAACGTCCTGACTTTC. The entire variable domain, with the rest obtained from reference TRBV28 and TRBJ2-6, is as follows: DVKVTQSSRYLVKRTGEKVFLECVQDMDHENMFWYRQDPGLGLRLIYFSYDVKMKEKGDIPEGYSVSREKKERFSLILESASTNQTSMYLCASSLWAGANVLTFGAGSRLTVL.

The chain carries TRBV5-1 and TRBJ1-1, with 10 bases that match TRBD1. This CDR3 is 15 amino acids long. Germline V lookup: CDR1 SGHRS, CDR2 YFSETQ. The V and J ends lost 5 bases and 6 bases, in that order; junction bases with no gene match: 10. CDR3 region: CASRPGQGILAEAFF. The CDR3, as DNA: TGCGCCAGCAGACCGGGACAGGGGATCCTCGCTGAAGCTTTCTTT.

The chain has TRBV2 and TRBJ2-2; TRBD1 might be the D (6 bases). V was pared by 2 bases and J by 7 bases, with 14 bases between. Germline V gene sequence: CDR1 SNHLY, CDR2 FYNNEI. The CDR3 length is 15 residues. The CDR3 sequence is CASSERGTEFGELFF. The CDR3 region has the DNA TGTGCCAGCAGTGAAAGGGGGACCGAGTTCGGGGAGCTGTTTTTT.

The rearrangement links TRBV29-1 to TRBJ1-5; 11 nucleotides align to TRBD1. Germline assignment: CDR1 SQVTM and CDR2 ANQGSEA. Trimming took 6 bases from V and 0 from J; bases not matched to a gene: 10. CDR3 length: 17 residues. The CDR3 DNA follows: TGCAGCGTAAGCGGGACAGGGGGTGGACATAGCAATCAGCCCCAGCATTTT. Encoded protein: CSVSGTGGGHSNQPQHF.

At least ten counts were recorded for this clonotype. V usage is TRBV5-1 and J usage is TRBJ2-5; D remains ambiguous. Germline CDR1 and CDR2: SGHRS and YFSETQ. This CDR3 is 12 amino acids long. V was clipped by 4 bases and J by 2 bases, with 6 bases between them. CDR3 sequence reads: CASSPTQETQYF. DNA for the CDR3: TGCGCCAGCAGCCCAACTCAAGAGACCCAGTACTTC.

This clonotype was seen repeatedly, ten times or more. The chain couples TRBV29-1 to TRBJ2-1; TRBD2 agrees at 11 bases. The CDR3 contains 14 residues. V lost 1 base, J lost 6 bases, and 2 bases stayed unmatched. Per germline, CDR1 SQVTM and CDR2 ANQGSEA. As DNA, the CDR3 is TGCAGCGTTGAAGGACTAGCGGGAACCAATGAGCAGTTCTTC. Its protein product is CSVEGLAGTNEQFF.

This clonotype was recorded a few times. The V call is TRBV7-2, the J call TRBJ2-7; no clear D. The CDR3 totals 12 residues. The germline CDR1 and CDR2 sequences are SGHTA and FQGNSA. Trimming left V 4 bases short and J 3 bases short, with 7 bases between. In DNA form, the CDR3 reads TGTGCCAGCAGCTCCGCATACTACGAGCAGTACTTC. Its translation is CASSSAYYEQYF.

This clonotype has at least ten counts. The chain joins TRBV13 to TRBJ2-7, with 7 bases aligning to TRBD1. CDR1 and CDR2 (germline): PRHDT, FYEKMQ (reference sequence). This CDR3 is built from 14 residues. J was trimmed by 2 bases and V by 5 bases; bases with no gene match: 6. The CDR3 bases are TGTGCCAGCAGCCAGCTACAGGGGACCTACGAGCAGTACTTC. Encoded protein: CASSQLQGTYEQYF.

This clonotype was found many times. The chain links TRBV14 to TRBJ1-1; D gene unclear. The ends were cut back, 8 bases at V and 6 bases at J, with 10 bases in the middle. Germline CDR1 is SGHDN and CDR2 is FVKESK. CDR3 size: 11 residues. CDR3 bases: TGTGCCAGCCGGTCGTACGCTGAAGCTTTCTTT. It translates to CASRSYAEAFF.

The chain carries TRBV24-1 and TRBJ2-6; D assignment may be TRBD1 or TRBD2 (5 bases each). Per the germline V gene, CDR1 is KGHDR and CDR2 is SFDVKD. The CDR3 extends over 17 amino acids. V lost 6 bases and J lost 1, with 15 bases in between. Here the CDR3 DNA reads TGTGCCACCAGTTCCATTCAGGGAGCGTCTGGGGCCAACGTCCTGACTTTC. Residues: CATSSIQGASGANVLTF.

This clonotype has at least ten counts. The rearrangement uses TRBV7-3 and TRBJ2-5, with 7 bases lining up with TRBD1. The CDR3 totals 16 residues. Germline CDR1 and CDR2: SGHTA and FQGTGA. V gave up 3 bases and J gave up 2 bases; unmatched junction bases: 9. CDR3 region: CASSLMGQNIQETQYF. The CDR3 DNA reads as TGTGCCAGCAGCTTGATGGGACAGAACATACAAGAGACCCAGTACTTC.

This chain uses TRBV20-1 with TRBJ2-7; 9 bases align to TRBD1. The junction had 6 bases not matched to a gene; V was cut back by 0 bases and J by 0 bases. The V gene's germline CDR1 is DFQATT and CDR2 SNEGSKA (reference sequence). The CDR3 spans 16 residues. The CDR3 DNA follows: TGCAGTGCTAGAGATCTGGGACAGGGCTACTCCTACGAGCAGTACTTC. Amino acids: CSARDLGQGYSYEQYF.

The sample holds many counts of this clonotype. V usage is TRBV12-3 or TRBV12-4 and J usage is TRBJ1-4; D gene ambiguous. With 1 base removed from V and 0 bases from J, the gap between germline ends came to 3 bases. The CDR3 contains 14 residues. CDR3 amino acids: CASSLGATNEKLFF. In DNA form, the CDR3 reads TGTGCCAGCAGTTTAGGCGCAACTAATGAAAAACTGTTTTTT.

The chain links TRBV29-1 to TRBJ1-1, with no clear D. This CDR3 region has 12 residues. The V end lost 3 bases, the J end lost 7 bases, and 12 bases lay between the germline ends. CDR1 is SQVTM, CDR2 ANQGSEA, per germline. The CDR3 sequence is CSVEGFFGEAFF. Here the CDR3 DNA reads TGCAGCGTTGAGGGTTTTTTCGGTGAAGCTTTCTTT.

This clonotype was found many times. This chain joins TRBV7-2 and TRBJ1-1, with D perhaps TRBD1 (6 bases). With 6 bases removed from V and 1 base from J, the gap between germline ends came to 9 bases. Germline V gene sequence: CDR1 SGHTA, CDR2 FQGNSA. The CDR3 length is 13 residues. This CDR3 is CASSRDTNTEAFF. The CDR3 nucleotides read TGTGCCAGCAGTCGGGACACGAACACTGAAGCTTTCTTT.

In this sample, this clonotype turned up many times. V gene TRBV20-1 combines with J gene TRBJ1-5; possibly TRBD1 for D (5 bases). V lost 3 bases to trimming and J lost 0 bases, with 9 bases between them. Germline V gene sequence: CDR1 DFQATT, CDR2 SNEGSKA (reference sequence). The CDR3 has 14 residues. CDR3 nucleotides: TGCAGTGCTAGGGACATCTATAGCAATCAGCCCCAGCATTTT. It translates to CSARDIYSNQPQHF.

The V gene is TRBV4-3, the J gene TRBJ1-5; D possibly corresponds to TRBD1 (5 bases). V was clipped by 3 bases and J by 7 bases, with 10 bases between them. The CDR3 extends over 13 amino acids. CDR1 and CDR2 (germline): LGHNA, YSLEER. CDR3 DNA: TGCGCCAGCAGCCAGGGACGTGGGCAGCCCCAGCATTTT. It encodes CASSQGRGQPQHF.